This T cell receptor beta chain derives from a study of shared T cell receptors in the human thymus. CDR1 is SQVTM, CDR2 ANQGSEA, per germline. Trimming pared 5 bases from V and 1 base from J, leaving 14 bases between. The CDR3 loop spans 14 amino acids. Profiled with immunoSEQ multiplex PCR; TCRdb holds only in-frame clones, not every one. The sample consists of just under 550,000 clones, around three quarters of them appearing once. The same sample was also studied in work on human thymus T cells. This second report adds: Corrective heart surgery yielded resections, and these provided the thymus tissue. Related research found strongly overlapping thymic repertoires in unrelated individuals.

This sequence joins TRBV29-1 and TRBJ2-5, with unresolved D. This clonotype was sampled from a boy under two years old with a congenital heart defect. Sample: thymocytes. In DNA form, the CDR3 reads TGCAGCGTTAGTCTCAGGCAGGTCCAAGAGACCCAGTACTTC. The encoded protein is CSVSLRQVQETQYF.